Given below is one T cell receptor (beta chain) in context. There is no known antigen for this receptor. Within one base of it there is no much larger clone, and no base qualities were kept. The library was made by the immunoSEQ multiplex PCR assay. The clones in this table, taken by TCRdb from immuneACCESS, are in-frame only. Not every clone is retained; where verified, under half of the shortfall comes from an unresolved V gene, and the cause of the rest is unknown. The sample data list about 84,000 clones, and roughly 98% of these were observed just once. Over 0.13% of the sample rests with the top ten. The source of the sample is a study of technical replicates of blood from a handful of donors (TCRdb year 2017). Per the germline V gene, SGDLS is the CDR1 and YYNGEE is the CDR2. The CDR3 starts with the cysteine, ends with the phenylalanine, and has 14 residues. The kept DNA is CDR3 alone, 42 bases in frame from the first base. The junction shows trimming of 0 bases on V and 4 bases on J, plus 9 bases between the germline ends.

The TCR was taken from a human donor in good health. Material for sequencing was T cells isolated from PBMCs. This chain joins TRBV9 to TRBJ2-3; TRBD2 is possibly the D segment (6 matching bases). CDR3 region: CASSVGGGPDTQYF. DNA sequence: TGTGCCAGCAGCGTAGGGGGAGGACCAGATACGCAGTATTTT.